This T cell receptor (beta chain) was profiled in a study of PD-1 blockade in classical Hodgkin lymphoma (TCRdb year 2020). About the full investigation: Nivolumab dosing was 3 mg/kg intravenously every 2 weeks, continuing until either disease progression or unacceptable toxicity. The study used TCR beta sequencing and CyTOF to define a peripheral blood immune signature of response to PD-1 blockade in classical Hodgkin lymphoma. The research as a whole found: Trial patients with a complete response had baseline diversity similar to that of newly diagnosed patients, while partial responders and progressors had significantly lower diversity. CD4+ but not CD8+ TCR diversity rose significantly by C4D1 (p=0.0027 vs p=0.16), most apparent in complete responders (p=0.02). The study was restricted to a single clinical trial cohort, and the causes of repertoire differences, possibly disease activity or prior therapy, were left undefined. Baseline TCR diversity was reported to be lower in newly diagnosed patients than in healthy donors and to be lower still in relapsed/refractory patients. Lower diversity was seen in patients whose nivolumab began less than 1 year after ASCT, and these patients were left out of later analyses so that immune reconstitution would not confound the results.

Genomic DNA was extracted with the Qiagen DNeasy kit from unsorted PBMCs and from negatively selected CD4+ and CD8+ fractions. Using primers that anneal to V and J segments, immunoSEQ multiplex PCR amplified the TCR beta CDR3 regions. Amplification bias was minimized using a synthetic immune receptor repertoire, and residual bias was removed computationally after sequencing. Per the source publication's procedure: Repertoire diversity was quantified as the Shannon entropy index using custom Python scripts. Unsorted, CD4+ and CD8+ repertoires were examined separately, except in combined analyses, for which CD4+ and CD8+ sequences were merged in silico. Clonal expansion was defined as a frequency increase of at least 2-fold after treatment compared with C1D1, and clones undetected at baseline were assigned a pseudocount of 0.5. Clones with 0 or 1 copy at C1D1 were classified as singleton clones, and clones with 2 or more copies were classified as non-singleton clones. Clones expanded in unsorted samples were annotated as CD4+, CD8+ or unknown by matching protein sequences in sorted samples from the same patient. Wilcoxon tests on paired samples were used to test changes in diversity from C1D1 to C4D1. Drawn from immuneACCESS, this table holds only the in-frame rearrangements with V and J called that TCRdb kept. Clones are partly lost; checked studies trace under half to an unresolved V gene and leave the rest unexplained. That table gives V, J and clone size, and the DNA gave D and trimming. The sample yields tens of thousands of clones; about 90% were counted once. Clones ranked in the top ten supply around 10% of the sample.

As for this clone: The antigen it recognizes is unknown. No qualities accompany the bases; no much larger clone lies one base away.

A distance of 12 bases separates the germline ends of V and J, which lose 5 bases and 5 bases respectively. Taken from the germline V gene, the CDR1 and CDR2 loops are SGHRS and YFSETQ. The CDR3 numbers 13 residues from cysteine through phenylalanine. CDR3 DNA is the only sequence kept; it has 39 bases, read in frame from the first base. Per the publication, the time point label means: cycle 4 day 1 (C4D1), after more than five weeks of nivolumab. All trial patients had relapsed after autologous stem cell transplantation, with cohorts A, B and C differing in prior brentuximab vedotin exposure. The trial cohort comprised some 60 patients with relapsed/refractory classical Hodgkin lymphoma whose best overall responses were complete response, partial response or progressive disease. Single-agent nivolumab was administered to trial patients in the multi-cohort phase II CheckMate 205 trial. An independent review committee assessed best overall response using the 2007 International Working Group response criteria. PBMCs from the trial were collected at three points: immediately before nivolumab initiation (C1D1), and during therapy at cycle 2 day 1 and cycle 4 day 1. After peripheral blood was drawn into 8 mL Vacutainer Cell Preparation Tubes, PBMCs were isolated by centrifugation and then cryopreserved.

Recombination linked TRBV5-1 to TRBJ2-3, with no reliable assignment of the D segment. This specimen was peripheral blood mononuclear cells (PBMCs), taken before the fourth cycle of nivolumab. The source of this sequence is a human donor with classical Hodgkin lymphoma. The DNA sequence is given as TGCGCCAGCAGGAAGGGCTCCGGAGATACGCAGTATTTT. It encodes CASRKGSGDTQYF.